This is a list of T cell receptor beta chains from one sample in a study of blood T cell repertoires in COVID-19. Data came from immunoSEQ multiplex PCR; TCRdb stores just in-frame clones and leaves some out. The sample contains some 300,000 clones, roughly 90% of which appear only once. The material sequenced was PBMCs or T cells enriched from blood (not recorded which). The origin of the receptors is a woman between 18 and 29 years old with acute COVID-19. Each CDR3 is given with its conserved first and last residue. D genes are given only for firm matches. Part of the rows lack a size; the others show once, few, many or a class for expanded clones.

>TRBD1|TRBV7-9|-|TRBJ1-3
TGTGCCAGCAGCTTGTCGACAGGGGACAACCGAATCTCTGGAAACACCATATATTTT
CASSLSTGDNRISGNTIYF
>TRBD2|TRBV2|-|TRBJ2-5
TGTGCCAGACGGGACTACCCGAAAGAGACCCAGTACTTC
CARRDYPKETQYF
>-|TRBV9|once|TRBJ1-5
TGTGCCAGCAGCCCGCGAAGGGTGGGAGAGCCCCAGCATTTT
CASSPRRVGEPQHF
>-|TRBV29-1|-|TRBJ2-5
TGCAGCGTTGAAGATCACCTAGTCAGGGGGACCCAGTACTTC
CSVEDHLVRGTQYF
>TRBD1|TRBV19|-|TRBJ1-2
TGTGCCAGTAGTATAGACGGGACAGAGATTGGCTACACCTTC
CASSIDGTEIGYTF
>TRBD1|TRBV6-5|-|TRBJ2-2
TGTGCCACCTACCACAGGGGAATGACCGGGGAGCTGTTTTTT
CATYHRGMTGELFF
>-|TRBV10-3|few|TRBJ2-1
TGTGCCATCAGCCAAACTAGGAATGAGCAGTTCTTC
CAISQTRNEQFF
>-|TRBV7-9|-|TRBJ2-5
TGTGCCAGCAGCTTACAGGCTACGCAAGAGACCCAGTACTTC
CASSLQATQETQYF
>-|TRBV28|-|TRBJ1-2
TGTGCCAGCAGTTTAAGCGGAGTTGGGGGGGCCGACTATGGCTACACCTTC
CASSLSGVGGADYGYTF
>-|TRBV28|-|TRBJ1-4
TGTGCCAGCAGGGTCGGAGATGAAAAACTGTTTTTT
CASRVGDEKLFF
>-|TRBV29-1|-|TRBJ2-7
TGCAGCGTTGAAGTAAGAGCTAGGACAGAGCAGTACTTC
CSVEVRARTEQYF
>TRBD2|TRBV5-1|once|TRBJ2-1
TGCGCCAGCTTCTCTAGCGGGAGAGGGGAGCAGTTCTTC
CASFSSGRGEQFF
>-|TRBV5-1|-|TRBJ1-1
TGCGCCAGCAGCTTCAGACGGAGGAACACTGAAGCTTTCTTT
CASSFRRRNTEAFF
>TRBD1|TRBV18|-|TRBJ1-2
TGTGCCAGCTCACCTCGGACAGGGGTCGGGGAGAGCTACACCTTC
CASSPRTGVGESYTF
>TRBD1|TRBV27|-|TRBJ1-3
TGTGCCAGCAGTCCTCTAGAGGAGGGGGCGAGGAACACCATATATTTT
CASSPLEEGARNTIYF
>-|TRBV19|-|TRBJ1-4
TGTGCCAGTAGTATAGATGGAGGGATAGAAAAACTGTTTTTT
CASSIDGGIEKLFF
>TRBD1|TRBV28|-|TRBJ2-1
TGTGCCAGCAGTTCCCAGGGGGCGCACCATTACAATGAGCAGTTCTTC
CASSSQGAHHYNEQFF
>-|TRBV29-1|-|TRBJ1-5
TGCAGCGCCGGTGAACGGGTAGGCCAGCCCCAGCATTTT
CSAGERVGQPQHF
>-|TRBV27|-|TRBJ2-3
TGTGCCAGCAGTTTTACAGTTCGCGATACGCAGTATTTT
CASSFTVRDTQYF
>-|TRBV11-2|-|TRBJ1-6
TGTGCCAGCAGCTTAGGTTACGAGAGTTCACCCCTCCACTTT
CASSLGYESSPLHF
>-|TRBV18|few|TRBJ1-1
TGTGCCAGCTCACCACAGGGGTTAGACGCTTTCTTT
CASSPQGLDAFF
>TRBD2|TRBV6-5|once|TRBJ2-3
TGTGCCAGCACCCTCGGGGCTAGCGGAGAAGGTACGCAGTATTTT
CASTLGASGEGTQYF
>TRBD2|TRBV7-9|-|TRBJ2-1
TGTGCCAGCAGCTTAAGACTAGCGGGAGAGGGTGGGCCGAACAATGAGCAGTTCTTC
CASSLRLAGEGGPNNEQFF
>-|TRBV11-2|few|TRBJ1-2
TGTGCCAGCAGCCCACGGGACACTGGCGGCTACACCTTC
CASSPRDTGGYTF
>TRBD1|TRBV15|-|TRBJ1-4
TGTGCCACCAGCATGGGACAGGGGGTGGATGAAAAACTGTTTTTT
CATSMGQGVDEKLFF
>-|TRBV24-1|-|TRBJ2-2
TGTGCCACCAGTGATTTCCGACAGACCGGGGAGCTGTTTTTT
CATSDFRQTGELFF
>-|TRBV2|few|TRBJ2-6
TGTGCCAGCAGTGATGGTAGAGGAAAGTCTGGGGCCAACGTCCTGACTTTC
CASSDGRGKSGANVLTF
>TRBD1|TRBV28|-|TRBJ1-5
TGTGCCAGCAGTTTAAGACAGGGGAGGTGGCCCCAGCATTTT
CASSLRQGRWPQHF
>-|TRBV28|-|TRBJ1-2
TGTGCCAGCAGTTTATTCATGGGGGGGGACTATGGCTACACCTTC
CASSLFMGGDYGYTF
>-|TRBV3-1/TRBV3-2|-|TRBJ2-1
TGTGCCAGCAGCCAAGAAAGGGGTGAGGTCCACAATGAGCAGTTCTTC
CASSQERGEVHNEQFF
>-|TRBV5-1|-|TRBJ1-3
TGCGCCAGCAGCTTGGCCCCGTCGAACTTCTCTGGAAACACCATATATTTT
CASSLAPSNFSGNTIYF
>-|TRBV18|-|TRBJ1-5
TGTGCCAGCTCACCAATACAGGGCGACCAGCCCCAGCATTTT
CASSPIQGDQPQHF
>-|TRBV10-2|-|TRBJ2-7
TGCGCCAGCAGTGAAGTTGCGGTACTTTCCTACGAGCAGTACTTC
CASSEVAVLSYEQYF
>TRBD1|TRBV3-1/TRBV3-2|-|TRBJ2-7
TGTGCCAGCAGCCAAATCACCGGGACAGGGAATATCCGGCAGTACTTC
CASSQITGTGNIRQYF
>TRBD1|TRBV6-5|-|TRBJ1-1
TGTGCCAGCAGTTTTCCCGGGACAGGGAAGAACACTGAAGCTTTCTTT
CASSFPGTGKNTEAFF
>TRBD2|TRBV6-5|-|TRBJ2-1
TGTGCCAGCAGTTTCTTAGCGGGAGTGGACGCCGATGAGCAGTTCTTC
CASSFLAGVDADEQFF